This T cell receptor beta chain stems from a study of OX40 agonist ivuxolimab in advanced cancers. Study summary: Dosing consisted of intravenous ivuxolimab at 0.01 to 10 mg/kg every 2 weeks. Study-wide results and limits: Low clonal expansion, among the lowest seen, marked partial responders at 0.1-3.0 mg/kg. Certain nonresponders likewise exhibited a low normalized T-cell clonal expansion.

If patients had autoimmune disease history or systemic immunosuppression, they were excluded. Germline loops: CDR1 SGHVS, CDR2 FNYEAQ. The CDR3 sequence is 16 residues long. With 1 base clipped from V and 6 bases from J, the junction kept 8 bases outside the gene matches. Generated by immunoSEQ multiplex PCR, the TCRdb table keeps only in-frame clones and is missing some. The table has 80,000 to 130,000 clones, 90% seen once; the top ten hold about 0.29%. Details on this clone: Its antigen is as yet unknown.

The receptor's source is an adult with an advanced solid tumor such as melanoma, head and neck, liver or kidney cancer. The sequences come from CD4+ or CD8+ T cells sorted from blood, collected in a trial of the OX40 agonist ivuxolimab. The V and J genes are TRBV7-6 and TRBJ2-1; 8 nucleotides agree with TRBD2. This chain's CDR3 is CASSLESTSGSNEQFF. The CDR3, as DNA: TGTGCCAGCAGCTTAGAGAGTACTAGCGGATCCAATGAGCAGTTCTTC.